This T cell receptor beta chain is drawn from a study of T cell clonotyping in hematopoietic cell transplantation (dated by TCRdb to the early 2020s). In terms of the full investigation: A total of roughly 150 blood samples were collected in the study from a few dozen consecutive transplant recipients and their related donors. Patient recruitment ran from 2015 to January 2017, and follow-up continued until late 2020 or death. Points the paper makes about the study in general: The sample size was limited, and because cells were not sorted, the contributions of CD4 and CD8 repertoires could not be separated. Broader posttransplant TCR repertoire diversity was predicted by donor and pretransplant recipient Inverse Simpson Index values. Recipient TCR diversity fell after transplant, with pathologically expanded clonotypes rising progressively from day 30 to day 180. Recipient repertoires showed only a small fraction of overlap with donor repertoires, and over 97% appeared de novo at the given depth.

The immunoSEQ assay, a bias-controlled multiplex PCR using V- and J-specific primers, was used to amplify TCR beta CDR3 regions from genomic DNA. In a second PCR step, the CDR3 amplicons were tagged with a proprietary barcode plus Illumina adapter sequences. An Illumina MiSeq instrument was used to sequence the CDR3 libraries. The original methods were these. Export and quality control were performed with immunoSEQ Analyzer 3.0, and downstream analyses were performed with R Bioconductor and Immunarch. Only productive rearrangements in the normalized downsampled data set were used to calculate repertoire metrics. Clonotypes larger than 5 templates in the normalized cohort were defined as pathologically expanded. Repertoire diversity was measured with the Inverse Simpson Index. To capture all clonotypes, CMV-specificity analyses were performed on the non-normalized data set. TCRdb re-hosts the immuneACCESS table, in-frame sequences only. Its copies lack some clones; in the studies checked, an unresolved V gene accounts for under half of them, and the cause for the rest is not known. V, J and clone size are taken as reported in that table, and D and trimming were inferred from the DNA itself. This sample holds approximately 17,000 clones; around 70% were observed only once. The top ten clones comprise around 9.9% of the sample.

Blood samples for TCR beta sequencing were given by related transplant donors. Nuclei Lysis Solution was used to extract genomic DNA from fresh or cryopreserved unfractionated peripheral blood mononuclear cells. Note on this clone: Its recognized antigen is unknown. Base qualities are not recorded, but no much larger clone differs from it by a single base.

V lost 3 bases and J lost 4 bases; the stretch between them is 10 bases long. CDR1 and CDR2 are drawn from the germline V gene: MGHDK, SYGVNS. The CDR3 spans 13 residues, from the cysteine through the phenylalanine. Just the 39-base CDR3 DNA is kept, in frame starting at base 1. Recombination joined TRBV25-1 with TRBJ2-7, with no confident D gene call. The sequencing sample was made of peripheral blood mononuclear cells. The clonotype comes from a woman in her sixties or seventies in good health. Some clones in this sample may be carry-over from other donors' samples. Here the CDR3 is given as CASSEHSRYEQYF. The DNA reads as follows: TGTGCCAGCAGTGAGCACTCGAGATACGAGCAGTACTTC.